This TCR beta chain was sequenced during a study of CD8 T cells in ankylosing spondylitis. The V gene's germline CDR1 is SGHTA and CDR2 FQGNSA. CDR3 length equals 13 residues. Trimming left V 5 bases short and J 6 bases short, with 14 bases between. General study points: Matched ankylosing spondylitis synovial fluid reportedly showed significant enrichment of disease-linked clones. Within peripheral blood, clones linked to disease were CD8+ and relatively rare. Among TCR beta sequences, a motif of several highly homologous variants appeared characteristic of ankylosing spondylitis blood. There were earlier reports of some motif variants in reactive arthritis synovial fluid and blood.

In making TCR beta libraries, quantitative 5'-RACE with molecular barcodes was used. TCRdb used MiXCR to reprocess the 5' RACE reads, holding one entry per CDR3 protein. The sample has some 840,000 distinct CDR3 sequences; around 11% are singletons. This clonotype occurred a few times. No antigen is known for it. The receptor was derived from a male donor with ankylosing spondylitis. V gene TRBV7-2 combines with J gene TRBJ2-7, with unresolved D. Sequencing used blood, either unsorted or a sorted T cell fraction (not recorded which). The DNA for the CDR3 is TGTGCCAGCAGCACGGCCCCCACGAGCGAGCAGTACTTC. Protein: CASSTAPTSEQYF.